The present T cell receptor (beta chain) was sequenced within a study of cytomegalovirus exposure and HLA in healthy donors. General observations from the study: Cytomegalovirus association was assigned to over 150 TCR beta chains. Published work reported that the classifier diagnosed cytomegalovirus status with high specificity and sensitivity. Three chains linked to CMV were shown in vitro to be specific for CMV antigens.

The study drew the donors from its approximately 120-subject validation cohort, separate from the approximately 700-subject first cohort. Generated by immunoSEQ multiplex PCR, the TCRdb table keeps only in-frame clones and is missing some. The table lists hundreds of thousands of clones, 75% to 90% of them singletons, with 4.5% to 7% in the top ten. With respect to this clone: No antigen is known for it.

The ends were cut back, 0 bases at V and 0 bases at J, with 6 bases in the middle. The germline V gene has CDR1 MNHNY and CDR2 SVGAGI (reference sequence). The CDR3 has 15 residues. Sequenced material: PBMCs. The rearrangement links TRBV6-6 to TRBJ1-5; possibly TRBD1 for D (6 bases). The TCR originated in a woman in her late teens or twenties in good health and CMV-seronegative. CDR3 region: CASSYSQGSNQPQHF. The CDR3, as DNA: TGTGCCAGCAGTTACTCACAGGGTAGCAATCAGCCCCAGCATTTT.